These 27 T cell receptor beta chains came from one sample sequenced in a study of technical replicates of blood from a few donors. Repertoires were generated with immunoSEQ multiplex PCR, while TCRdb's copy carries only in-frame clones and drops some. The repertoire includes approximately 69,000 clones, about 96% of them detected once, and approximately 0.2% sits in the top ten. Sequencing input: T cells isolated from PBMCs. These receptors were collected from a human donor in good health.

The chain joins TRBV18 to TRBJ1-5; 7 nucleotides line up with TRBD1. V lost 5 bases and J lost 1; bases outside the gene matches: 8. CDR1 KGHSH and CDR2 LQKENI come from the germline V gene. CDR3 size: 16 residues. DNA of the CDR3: TGTGCCAGCTCAATCACAGGGGCGGAAAGCAATCAGCCCCAGCATTTT. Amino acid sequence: CASSITGAESNQPQHF.

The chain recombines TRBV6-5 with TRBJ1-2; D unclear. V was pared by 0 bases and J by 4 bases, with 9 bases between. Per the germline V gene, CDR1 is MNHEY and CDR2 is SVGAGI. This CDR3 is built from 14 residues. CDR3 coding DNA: TGTGCCAGCAGTTACTCGATTGCCAGCTATGGCTACACCTTC. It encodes CASSYSIASYGYTF.

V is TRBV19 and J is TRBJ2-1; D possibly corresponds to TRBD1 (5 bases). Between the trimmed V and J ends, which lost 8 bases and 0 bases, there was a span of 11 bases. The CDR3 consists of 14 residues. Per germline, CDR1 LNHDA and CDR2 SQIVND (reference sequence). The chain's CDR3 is CASRQPSSYNEQFF. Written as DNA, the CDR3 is TGTGCCAGTCGACAGCCCAGCTCCTACAATGAGCAGTTCTTC.

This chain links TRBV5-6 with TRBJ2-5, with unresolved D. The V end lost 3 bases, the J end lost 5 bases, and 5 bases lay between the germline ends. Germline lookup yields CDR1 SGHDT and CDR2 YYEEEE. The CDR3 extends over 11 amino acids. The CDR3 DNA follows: TGTGCCAGCAGCTGGCGGGAGACCCAGTACTTC. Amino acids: CASSWRETQYF.

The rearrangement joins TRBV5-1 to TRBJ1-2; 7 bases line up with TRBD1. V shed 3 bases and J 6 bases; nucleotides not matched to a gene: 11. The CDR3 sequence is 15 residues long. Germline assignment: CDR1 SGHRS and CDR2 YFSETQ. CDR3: CASSSTGLNYNGYTF. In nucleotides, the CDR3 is TGCGCCAGCAGCTCGACAGGGTTGAACTATAATGGCTACACCTTC. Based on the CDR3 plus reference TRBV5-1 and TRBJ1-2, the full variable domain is KAGVTQTPRYLIKTRGQQVTLSCSPISGHRSVSWYQQTPGQGLQFLFEYFSETQRNKGNFPGRFSGRQFSNSRSEMNVSTLELGDSALYLCASSSTGLNYNGYTFGSGTRLTVV.

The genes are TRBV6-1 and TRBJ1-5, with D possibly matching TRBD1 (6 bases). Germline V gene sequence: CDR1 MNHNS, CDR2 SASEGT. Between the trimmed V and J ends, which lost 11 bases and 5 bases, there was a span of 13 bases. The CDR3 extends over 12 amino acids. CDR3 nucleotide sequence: TGTGCCTCTCAGGGGACGTATCAGCCCCAGCATTTT. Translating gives CASQGTYQPQHF.

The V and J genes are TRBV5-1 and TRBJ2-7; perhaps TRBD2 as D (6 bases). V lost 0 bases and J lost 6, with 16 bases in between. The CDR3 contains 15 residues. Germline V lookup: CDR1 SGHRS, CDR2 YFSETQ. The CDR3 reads CASSLGGRTVSEQYF. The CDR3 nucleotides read TGCGCCAGCAGCTTGGGGGGGAGGACTGTGTCCGAGCAGTACTTC.

CDR3 in DNA: TGTGCCAGCAGTGTCCCTTTAGAATCTAGCGGGGGGGACACAGATACGCAGTATTTT. This codes for CASSVPLESSGGDTDTQYF. The V gene is TRBV6-1, the J gene TRBJ2-3; 12 bases fit TRBD2. CDR1 MNHNS and CDR2 SASEGT come from the germline V gene. The CDR3 runs 19 residues. V lost 4 bases and J lost 2; bases outside the gene matches: 13.

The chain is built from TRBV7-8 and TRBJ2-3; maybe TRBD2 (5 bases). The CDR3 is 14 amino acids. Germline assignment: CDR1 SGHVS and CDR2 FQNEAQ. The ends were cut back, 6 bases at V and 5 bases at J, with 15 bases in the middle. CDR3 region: CASRSRELEDTQYF. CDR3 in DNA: TGTGCCAGCAGGTCAAGGGAGCTAGAAGATACGCAGTATTTT.

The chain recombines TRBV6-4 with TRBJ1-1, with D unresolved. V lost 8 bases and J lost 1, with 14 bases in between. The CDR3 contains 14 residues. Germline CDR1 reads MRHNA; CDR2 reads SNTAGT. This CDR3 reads CASSREVENTEAFF. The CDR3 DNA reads TGTGCCAGCTCCCGGGAAGTTGAGAACACTGAAGCTTTCTTT.

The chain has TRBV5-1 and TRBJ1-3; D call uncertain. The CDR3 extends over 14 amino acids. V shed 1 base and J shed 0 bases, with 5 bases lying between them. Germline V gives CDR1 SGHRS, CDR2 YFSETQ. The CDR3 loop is CASSLTPSGNTIYF. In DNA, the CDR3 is TGCGCCAGCAGCTTGACACCCTCTGGAAACACCATATATTTT. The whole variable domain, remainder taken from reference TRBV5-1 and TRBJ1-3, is KAGVTQTPRYLIKTRGQQVTLSCSPISGHRSVSWYQQTPGQGLQFLFEYFSETQRNKGNFPGRFSGRQFSNSRSEMNVSTLELGDSALYLCASSLTPSGNTIYFGEGSWLTVV.

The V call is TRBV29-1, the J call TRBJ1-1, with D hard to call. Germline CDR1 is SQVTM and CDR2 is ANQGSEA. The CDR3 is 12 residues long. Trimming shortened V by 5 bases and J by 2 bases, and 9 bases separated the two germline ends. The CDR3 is CSVSWANTEAFF. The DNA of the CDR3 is TGCAGCGTTTCCTGGGCTAACACTGAAGCTTTCTTT. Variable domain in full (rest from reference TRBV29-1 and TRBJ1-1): SAVISQKPSRDICQRGTSLTIQCQVDSQVTMMFWYRQQPGQSLTLIATANQGSEATYESGFVIDKFPISRPNLTFSTLTVSNMSPEDSSIYLCSVSWANTEAFFGQGTRLTVV.

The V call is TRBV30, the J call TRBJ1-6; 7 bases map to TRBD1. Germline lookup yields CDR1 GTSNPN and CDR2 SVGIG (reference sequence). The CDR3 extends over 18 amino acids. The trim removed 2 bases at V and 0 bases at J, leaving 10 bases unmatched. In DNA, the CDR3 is TGTGCCTGGAGTCTCACAGGGGTCCAGAGCTCCTATAATTCACCCCTCCACTTT. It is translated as CAWSLTGVQSSYNSPLHF.

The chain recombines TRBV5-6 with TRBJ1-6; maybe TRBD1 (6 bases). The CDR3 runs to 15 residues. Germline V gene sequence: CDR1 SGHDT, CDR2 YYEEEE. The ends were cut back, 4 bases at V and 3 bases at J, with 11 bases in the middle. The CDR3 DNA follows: TGTGCCAGCAGCACTGGGACAATCTATAATTCACCCCTCCACTTT. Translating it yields CASSTGTIYNSPLHF. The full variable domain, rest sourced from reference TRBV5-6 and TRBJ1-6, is DAGVTQSPTHLIKTRGQQVTLRCSPKSGHDTVSWYQQALGQGPQFIFQYYEEEERQRGNFPDRFSGHQFPNYSSELNVNALLLGDSALYLCASSTGTIYNSPLHFGNGTRLTVT.

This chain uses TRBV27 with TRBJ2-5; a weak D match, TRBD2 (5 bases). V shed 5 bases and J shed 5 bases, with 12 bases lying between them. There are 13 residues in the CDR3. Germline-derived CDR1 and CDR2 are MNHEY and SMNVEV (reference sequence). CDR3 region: CASSPRQRETQYF. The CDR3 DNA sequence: TGTGCCAGCAGTCCCCGGCAGCGGGAGACCCAGTACTTC.

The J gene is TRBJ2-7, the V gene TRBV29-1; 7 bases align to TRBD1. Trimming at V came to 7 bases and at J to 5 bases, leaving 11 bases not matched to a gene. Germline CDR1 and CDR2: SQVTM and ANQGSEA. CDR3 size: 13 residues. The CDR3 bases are TGCAGCGGGAAATACAGGGGACGGAACGAGCAGTACTTC. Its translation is CSGKYRGRNEQYF.

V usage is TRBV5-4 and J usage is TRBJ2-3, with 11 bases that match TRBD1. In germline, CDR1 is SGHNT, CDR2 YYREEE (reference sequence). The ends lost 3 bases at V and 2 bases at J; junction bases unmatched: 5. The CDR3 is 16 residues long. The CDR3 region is CASSSGTGGITDTQYF. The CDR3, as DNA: TGTGCCAGCAGCTCCGGGACAGGGGGGATCACAGATACGCAGTATTTT.

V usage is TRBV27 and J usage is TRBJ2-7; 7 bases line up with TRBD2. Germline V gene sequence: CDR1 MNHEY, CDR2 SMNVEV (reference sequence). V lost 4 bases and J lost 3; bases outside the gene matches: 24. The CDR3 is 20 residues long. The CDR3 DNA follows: TGTGCCAGCAGTTCAAGACCCTTCCTCTCGCGGGAGCTTCCCAGCTACGAGCAGTACTTC. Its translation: CASSSRPFLSRELPSYEQYF.

In DNA, the CDR3 is TGTGCCTGCCAACCGACTAGCGGGGTACCCTTAGGGGAGACCCAGTACTTC. This sequence encodes CACQPTSGVPLGETQYF. The chain employs TRBV30 and TRBJ2-5; 11 positions agree with TRBD2. Losses at the gene ends were 6 bases for V and 5 bases for J; bases not matched to a gene: 17. This CDR3 is built from 17 residues. Germline V CDR1 and CDR2: GTSNPN, SVGIG (reference sequence).

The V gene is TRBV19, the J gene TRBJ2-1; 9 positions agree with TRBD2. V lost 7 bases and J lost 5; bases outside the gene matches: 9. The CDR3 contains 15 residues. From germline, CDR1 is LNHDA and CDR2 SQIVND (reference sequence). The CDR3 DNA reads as TGTGCCAGTAAGATACGCGGGGGGGTACACAATGAGCAGTTCTTC. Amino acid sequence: CASKIRGGVHNEQFF.

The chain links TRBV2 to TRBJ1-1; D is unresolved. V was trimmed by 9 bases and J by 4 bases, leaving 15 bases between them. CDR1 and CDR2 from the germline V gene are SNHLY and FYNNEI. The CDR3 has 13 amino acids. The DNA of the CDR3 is TGTGCCAGTAGACTTGGTGGGAGCACTGAAGCTTTCTTT. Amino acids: CASRLGGSTEAFF.

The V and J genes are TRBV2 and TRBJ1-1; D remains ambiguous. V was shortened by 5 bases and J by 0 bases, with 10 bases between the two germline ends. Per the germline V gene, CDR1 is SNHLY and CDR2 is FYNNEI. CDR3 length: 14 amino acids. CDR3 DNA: TGTGCCAGCAGTCGGGTCGGTATGAACACTGAAGCTTTCTTT. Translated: CASSRVGMNTEAFF.

DNA for the CDR3: TGCGCCAGCAGCCAGGGGCAGGGGGACTTTTATGGCTACACCTTC. Translating it yields CASSQGQGDFYGYTF. V usage is TRBV4-1 and J usage is TRBJ1-2, with 7 bases matching TRBD1. CDR1 is MGHRA and CDR2 is YSYEKL in the germline V gene. CDR3 length equals 15 residues. The V and J ends lost 3 bases and 5 bases, in that order; junction bases with no gene match: 9.

CDR3: CASSPRGHPNTGELFF. The CDR3 DNA follows: TGTGCCAGCAGCCCCCGAGGCCATCCGAACACCGGGGAGCTGTTTTTT. The V and J genes are TRBV9 and TRBJ2-2; D unclear. There are 16 residues in the CDR3. Germline V gene sequence: CDR1 SGDLS, CDR2 YYNGEE. Between the trimmed V and J ends, which lost 4 bases and 0 bases, there was a span of 13 bases.

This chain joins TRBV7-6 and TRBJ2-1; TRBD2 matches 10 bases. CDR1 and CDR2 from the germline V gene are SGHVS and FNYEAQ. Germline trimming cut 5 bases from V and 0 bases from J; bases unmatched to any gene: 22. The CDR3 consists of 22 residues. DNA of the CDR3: TGTGCCAGCAGCACCCAAGCCCCTAGCGGGAGTCACTACTCCAGCTCCTACAATGAGCAGTTCTTC. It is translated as CASSTQAPSGSHYSSSYNEQFF.

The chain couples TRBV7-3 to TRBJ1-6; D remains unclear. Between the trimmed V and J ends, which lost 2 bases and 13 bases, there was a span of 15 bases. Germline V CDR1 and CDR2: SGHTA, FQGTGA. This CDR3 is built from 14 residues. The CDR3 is CASSLEPEVSPLHF. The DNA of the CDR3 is TGTGCCAGCAGCTTAGAGCCAGAGGTCTCTCCCCTCCACTTT.

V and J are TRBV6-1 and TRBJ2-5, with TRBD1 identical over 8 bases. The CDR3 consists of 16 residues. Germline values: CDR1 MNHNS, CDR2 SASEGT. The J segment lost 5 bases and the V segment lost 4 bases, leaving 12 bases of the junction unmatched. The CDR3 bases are TGTGCCAGCAGTGTATCGTGGACAGGGAGGTGGGAGACCCAGTACTTC. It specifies CASSVSWTGRWETQYF.